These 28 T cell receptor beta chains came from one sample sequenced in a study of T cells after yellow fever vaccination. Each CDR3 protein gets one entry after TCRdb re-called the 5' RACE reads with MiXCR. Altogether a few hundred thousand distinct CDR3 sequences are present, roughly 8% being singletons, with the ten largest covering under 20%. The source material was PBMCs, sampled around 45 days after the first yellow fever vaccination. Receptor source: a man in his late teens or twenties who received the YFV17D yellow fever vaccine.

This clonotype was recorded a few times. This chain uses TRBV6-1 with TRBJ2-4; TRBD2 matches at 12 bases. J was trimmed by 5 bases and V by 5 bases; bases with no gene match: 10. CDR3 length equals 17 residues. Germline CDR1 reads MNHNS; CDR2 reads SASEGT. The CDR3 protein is CASSRLAGAGGENIQYF. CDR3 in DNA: TGTGCCAGCAGTCGACTAGCGGGGGCCGGGGGGGAAAACATTCAGTACTTC.

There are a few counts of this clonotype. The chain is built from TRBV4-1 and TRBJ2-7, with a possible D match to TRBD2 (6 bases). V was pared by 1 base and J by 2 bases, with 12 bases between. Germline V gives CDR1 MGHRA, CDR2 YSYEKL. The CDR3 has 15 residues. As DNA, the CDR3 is TGCGCCAGCAGCCAAGTTGGGGGGATCACCTACGAGCAGTACTTC. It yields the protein CASSQVGGITYEQYF.

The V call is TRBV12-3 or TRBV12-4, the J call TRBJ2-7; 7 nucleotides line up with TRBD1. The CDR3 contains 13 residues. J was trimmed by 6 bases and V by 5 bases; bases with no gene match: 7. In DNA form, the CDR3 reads TGTGCCAGCAGTCACAGGGGAAGGAGCGAGCAGTACTTC. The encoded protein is CASSHRGRSEQYF.

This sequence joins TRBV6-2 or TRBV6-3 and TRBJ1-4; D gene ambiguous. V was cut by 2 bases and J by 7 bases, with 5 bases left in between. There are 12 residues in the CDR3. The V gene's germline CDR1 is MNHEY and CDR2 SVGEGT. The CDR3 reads CASSYHGEKLFF. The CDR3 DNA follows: TGTGCCAGCAGTTACCACGGTGAAAAACTGTTTTTT.

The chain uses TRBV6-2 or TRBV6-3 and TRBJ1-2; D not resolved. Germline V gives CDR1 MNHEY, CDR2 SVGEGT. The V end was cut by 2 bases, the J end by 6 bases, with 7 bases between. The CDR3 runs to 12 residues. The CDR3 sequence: CASSYTQNGYTF. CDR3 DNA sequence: TGTGCCAGCAGTTACACCCAAAATGGCTACACCTTC.

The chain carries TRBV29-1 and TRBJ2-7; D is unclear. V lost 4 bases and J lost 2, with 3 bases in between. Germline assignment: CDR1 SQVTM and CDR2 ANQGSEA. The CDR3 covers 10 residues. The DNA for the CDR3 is TGCAGCGTTGCCACCTACGAGCAGTACGTC. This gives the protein CSVATYEQYV.

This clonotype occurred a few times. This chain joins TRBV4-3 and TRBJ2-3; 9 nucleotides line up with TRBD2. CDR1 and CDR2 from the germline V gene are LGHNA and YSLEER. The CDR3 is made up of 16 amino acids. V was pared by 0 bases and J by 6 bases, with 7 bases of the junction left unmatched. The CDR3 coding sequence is TGCGCCAGCAGCCAAGACGTTAGCGGGGGAACGGATACGCAGTATTTT. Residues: CASSQDVSGGTDTQYF.

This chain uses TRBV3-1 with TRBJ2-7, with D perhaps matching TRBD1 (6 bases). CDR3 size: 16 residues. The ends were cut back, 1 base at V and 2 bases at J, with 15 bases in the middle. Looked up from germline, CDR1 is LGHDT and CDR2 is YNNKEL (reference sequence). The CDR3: CASSQGGKGETYEQYV. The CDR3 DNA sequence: TGTGCCAGCAGCCAAGGTGGCAAGGGGGAAACCTACGAGCAGTACGTC.

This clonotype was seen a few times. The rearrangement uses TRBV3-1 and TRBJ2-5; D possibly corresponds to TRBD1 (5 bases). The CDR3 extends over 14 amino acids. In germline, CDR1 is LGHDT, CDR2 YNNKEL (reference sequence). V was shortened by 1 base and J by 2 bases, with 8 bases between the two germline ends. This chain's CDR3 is CASSQGTLQETQYF. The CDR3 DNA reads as TGTGCCAGCAGCCAAGGGACACTACAAGAGACCCAGTACTTC.

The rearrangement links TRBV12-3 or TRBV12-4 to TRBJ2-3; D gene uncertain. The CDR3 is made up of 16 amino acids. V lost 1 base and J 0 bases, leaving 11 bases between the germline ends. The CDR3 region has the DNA TGTGCCAGCAGTTTAGGAACAGTAACTAGCACAGATACGCAGTATTTT. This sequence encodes CASSLGTVTSTDTQYF.

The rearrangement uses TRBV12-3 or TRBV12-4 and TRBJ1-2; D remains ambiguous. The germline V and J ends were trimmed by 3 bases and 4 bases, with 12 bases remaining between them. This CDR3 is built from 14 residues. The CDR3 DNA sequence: TGTGCCAGCAGTTTCCCAGCAGGAGGCTATGGCTACACCTTC. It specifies CASSFPAGGYGYTF.

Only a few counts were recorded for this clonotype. The CDR3 region has the DNA TGCGCCAGCAGCTTCCTGGTGGGGGGCGAAAAACTGTTTTTT. It codes for CASSFLVGGEKLFF. This chain joins TRBV4-1 and TRBJ1-4, with a possible D match to TRBD1 (6 bases). Germline V gene sequence: CDR1 MGHRA, CDR2 YSYEKL. This CDR3 contains 14 residues. V lost 5 bases and J 8 bases, leaving 15 bases between the germline ends.

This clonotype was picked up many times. CDR3 residues: CASSLERGDTDTQYF. The CDR3 DNA sequence: TGCGCCAGCAGCTTAGAGCGGGGAGACACAGATACGCAGTATTTT. The chain has TRBV5-1 and TRBJ2-3; 7 bases agree with TRBD2. Germline trimming cut 2 bases from V and 2 bases from J; bases unmatched to any gene: 5. Germline V gene sequence: CDR1 SGHRS, CDR2 YFSETQ. The length of the CDR3 is 15 residues.

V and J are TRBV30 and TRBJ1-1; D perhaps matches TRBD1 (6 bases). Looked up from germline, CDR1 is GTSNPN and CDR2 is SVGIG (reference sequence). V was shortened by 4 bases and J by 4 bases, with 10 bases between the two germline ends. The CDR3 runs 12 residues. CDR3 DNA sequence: TGTGCCTGGATGGAGGGGGGCACTGAAGCTTTCTTT. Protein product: CAWMEGGTEAFF.

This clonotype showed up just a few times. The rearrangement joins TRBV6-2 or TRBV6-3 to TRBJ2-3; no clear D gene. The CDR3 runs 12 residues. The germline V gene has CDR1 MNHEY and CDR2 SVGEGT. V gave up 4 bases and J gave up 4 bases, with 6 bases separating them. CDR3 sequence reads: CASSSLPDTQYF. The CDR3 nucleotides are TGTGCCAGCAGTTCACTTCCAGATACGCAGTATTTT.

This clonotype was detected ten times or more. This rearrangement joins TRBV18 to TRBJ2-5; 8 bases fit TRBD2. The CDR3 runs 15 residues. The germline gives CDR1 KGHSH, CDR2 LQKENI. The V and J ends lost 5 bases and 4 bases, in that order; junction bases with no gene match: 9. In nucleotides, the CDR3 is TGTGCCAGCTCAACCCCAGGACTAGCAGGAGAGACCCAGTACTTC. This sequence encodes CASSTPGLAGETQYF.

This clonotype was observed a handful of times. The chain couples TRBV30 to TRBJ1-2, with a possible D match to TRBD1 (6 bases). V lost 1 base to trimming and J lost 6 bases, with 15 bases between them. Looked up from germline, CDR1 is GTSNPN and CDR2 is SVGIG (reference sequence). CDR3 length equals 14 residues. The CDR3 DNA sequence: TGTGCCTGGAGTGGCAGGGGAGGTCTAGATGGCTACACCTTC. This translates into CAWSGRGGLDGYTF.

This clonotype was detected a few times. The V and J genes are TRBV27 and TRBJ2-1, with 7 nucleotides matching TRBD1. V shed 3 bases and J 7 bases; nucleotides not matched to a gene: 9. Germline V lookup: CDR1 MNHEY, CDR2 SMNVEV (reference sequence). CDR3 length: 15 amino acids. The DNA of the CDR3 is TGTGCCAGCAGTTTTGGTAGGGGGCATTCGAATGAGCAGTTCTTC. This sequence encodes CASSFGRGHSNEQFF.

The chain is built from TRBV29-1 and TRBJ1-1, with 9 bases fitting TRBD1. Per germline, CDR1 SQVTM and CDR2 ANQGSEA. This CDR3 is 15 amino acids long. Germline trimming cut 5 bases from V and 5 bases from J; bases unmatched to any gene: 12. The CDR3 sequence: CSVSAYTGGRTEAFF. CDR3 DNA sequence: TGCAGCGTTTCTGCCTACACAGGGGGCAGGACTGAAGCTTTCTTT.

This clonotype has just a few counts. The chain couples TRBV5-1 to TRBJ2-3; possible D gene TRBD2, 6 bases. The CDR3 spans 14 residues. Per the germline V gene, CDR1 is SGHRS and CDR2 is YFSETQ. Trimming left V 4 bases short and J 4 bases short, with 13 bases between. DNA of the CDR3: TGCGCCAGCAGCGCGGCGGGATGGGCAGATACGCAGTATTTT. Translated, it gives CASSAAGWADTQYF.

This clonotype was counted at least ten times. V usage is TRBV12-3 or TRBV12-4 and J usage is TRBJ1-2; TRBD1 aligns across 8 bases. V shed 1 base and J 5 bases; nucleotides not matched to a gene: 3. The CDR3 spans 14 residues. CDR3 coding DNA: TGTGCCAGCAGTTTAGGTCAGGGGGCGTATGGCTACACCTTC. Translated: CASSLGQGAYGYTF.

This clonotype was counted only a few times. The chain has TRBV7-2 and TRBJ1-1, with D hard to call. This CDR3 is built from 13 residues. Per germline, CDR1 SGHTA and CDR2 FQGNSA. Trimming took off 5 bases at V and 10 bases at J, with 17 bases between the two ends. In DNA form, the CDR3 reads TGTGCCAGCAGCCCAGACCCGAATGGTGGAGCTTTCTTT. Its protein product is CASSPDPNGGAFF.

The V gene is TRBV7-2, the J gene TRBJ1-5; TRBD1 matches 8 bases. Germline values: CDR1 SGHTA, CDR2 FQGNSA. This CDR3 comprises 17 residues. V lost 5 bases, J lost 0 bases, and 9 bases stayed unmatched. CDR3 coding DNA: TGTGCCAGCAGCAACAGGGGGATCATCTATAGCAATCAGCCCCAGCATTTT. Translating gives CASSNRGIIYSNQPQHF. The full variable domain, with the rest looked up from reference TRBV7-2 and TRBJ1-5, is GAGVSQSPSNKVTEKGKDVELRCDPISGHTALYWYRQSLGQGLEFLIYFQGNSAPDKSGLPSDRFSAERTGGSVSTLTIQRTQQEDSAVYLCASSNRGIIYSNQPQHFGDGTRLSIL.

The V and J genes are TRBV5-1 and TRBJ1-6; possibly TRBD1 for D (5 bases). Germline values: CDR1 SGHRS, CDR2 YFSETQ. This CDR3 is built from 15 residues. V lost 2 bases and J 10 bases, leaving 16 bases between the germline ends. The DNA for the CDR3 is TGCGCCAGCAGCTTAATGGGATACCGGGACTCACCCCTCCACTTT. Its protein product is CASSLMGYRDSPLHF.

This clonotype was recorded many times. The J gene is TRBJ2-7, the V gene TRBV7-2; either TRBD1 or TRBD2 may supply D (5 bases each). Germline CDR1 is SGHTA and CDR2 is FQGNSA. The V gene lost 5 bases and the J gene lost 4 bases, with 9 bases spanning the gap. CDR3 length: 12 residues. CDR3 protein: CASSRGSYEQYF. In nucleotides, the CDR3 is TGTGCCAGCAGCCGGGGCAGTTACGAGCAGTACTTC.

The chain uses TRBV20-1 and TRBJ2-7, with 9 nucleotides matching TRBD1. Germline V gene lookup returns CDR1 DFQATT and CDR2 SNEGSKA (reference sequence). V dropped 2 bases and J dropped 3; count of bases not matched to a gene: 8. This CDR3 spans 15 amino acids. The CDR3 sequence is CSARNPTGGNYEQYF. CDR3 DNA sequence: TGCAGTGCTAGAAATCCGACAGGGGGAAACTACGAGCAGTACTTC.

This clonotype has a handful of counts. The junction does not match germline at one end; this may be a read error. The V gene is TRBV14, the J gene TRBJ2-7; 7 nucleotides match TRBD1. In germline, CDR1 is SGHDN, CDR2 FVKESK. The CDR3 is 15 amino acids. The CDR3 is CASSQGRTGAYEQYF. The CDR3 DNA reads TGTGCCAGCAGTCAAGGTCGGACAGGCGCCTACGAGCAGTACTTC.

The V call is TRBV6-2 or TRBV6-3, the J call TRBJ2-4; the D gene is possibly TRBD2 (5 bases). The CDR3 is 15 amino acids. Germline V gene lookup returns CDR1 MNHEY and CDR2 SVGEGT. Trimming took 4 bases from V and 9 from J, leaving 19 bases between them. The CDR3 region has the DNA TGTGCCAGCAGTTTTGGACTTCTCGATGATCCCATTCAGTACTTC. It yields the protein CASSFGLLDDPIQYF.